Shown below are 5 T cell receptor beta chains from a single sample sequenced in a study of T-cell reconstitution after alpha-beta-depleted transplantation in children. The TCRbeta library incorporated unique molecular identifiers. A single record per CDR3 protein comes from TCRdb applying MiXCR to the PCR reads. The profile covers a few hundred thousand distinct CDR3 sequences, with around 18% appearing a single time and 2.5% to 3.5% taken by the ten largest. Sequences were derived from PBMCs from the stem cell graft donor, sampled from the stem cell graft. These receptors were obtained from a human donor who donated a stem cell graft to a child with acute lymphoblastic leukemia.

This clonotype appeared a few times. The rearrangement joins TRBV6-4 to TRBJ1-1, with 7 bases identical to TRBD1. From germline, CDR1 is MRHNA and CDR2 SNTAGT. CDR3 length: 14 amino acids. V lost 4 bases to trimming and J lost 4 bases; unmatched junction nucleotides: 6. CDR3 protein: CASSAAQGVTEAFF. CDR3 coding DNA: TGTGCCAGCAGTGCCGCCCAGGGGGTCACTGAAGCTTTCTTT.

The rearrangement joins TRBV15 to TRBJ2-1, with D hard to call. Germline lookup yields CDR1 LNHNV and CDR2 YYDKDF (reference sequence). There are 17 residues in the CDR3. With 3 bases removed from V and 0 bases from J, the gap between germline ends came to 15 bases. CDR3 sequence (DNA): TGTGCCACCAGCAGCCCCAGTTCCGCCAGCTCCTACAATGAGCAGTTCTTC. This encodes CATSSPSSASSYNEQFF.

The DNA of the CDR3 is TGTGCCATCAGTCGGGACAGGGGGCAAGAGCAGTACTTC. Its translation is CAISRDRGQEQYF. V gene TRBV10-3 combines with J gene TRBJ2-7, with 12 nucleotides matching TRBD1. This CDR3 contains 13 residues. The germline gives CDR1 ENHRY, CDR2 SYGVKD. The trim removed 5 bases at V and 7 bases at J, leaving 3 bases unmatched.

The CDR3 sequence: CAWSARGQGFYEQYF. The CDR3 bases are TGTGCCTGGAGTGCAAGAGGACAGGGATTCTACGAGCAGTACTTC. The V and J genes are TRBV30 and TRBJ2-7, with 8 bases that match TRBD1. The CDR3 spans 15 residues. J lost 3 bases, V lost 1 base, and 8 bases had no gene match. Germline loops: CDR1 GTSNPN, CDR2 SVGIG (reference sequence). The full variable domain, completed using reference TRBV30 and TRBJ2-7, is SQTIHQWPATLVQPVGSPLSLECTVEGTSNPNLYWYRQAAGRGLQLLFYSVGIGQISSEVPQNLSASRPQDRQFILSSKKLLLSDSGFYLCAWSARGQGFYEQYFGPGTRLTVT.

This clonotype showed up many times. The V gene is TRBV25-1, the J gene TRBJ1-2, with D maybe TRBD1 (5 bases). CDR1 is MGHDK, CDR2 SYGVNS, per germline. V was clipped by 3 bases and J by 8 bases, with 16 bases between them. The CDR3 consists of 14 residues. CDR3: CASSEQGRVEGYTF. The CDR3 DNA follows: TGTGCCAGCAGTGAGCAGGGACGAGTGGAAGGCTACACCTTC.